These T cell receptor beta chains were read from a single sample in a study of patients and donors after allogeneic stem cell transplantation. Using its own MiXCR run on the RT-PCR reads, TCRdb lists one record per CDR3 protein. Among 200,000 to 250,000 distinct CDR3 sequences listed, around 40% were seen once. The sample comprised blood, either unsorted or a sorted T cell fraction (not recorded which). Receptors were obtained from a human donor who was either an allogeneic HSCT recipient or a stem cell or donor lymphocyte infusion donor (not recorded which). It is not recorded whose cells these are; they may come from a transplant donor. CDR3s include the opening cysteine and the closing phenylalanine or tryptophan. Each record gives: J gene, V gene, D gene, clone size, CDR3 DNA, CDR3 protein. D genes are given only for firm matches. Clone sizes are given selectively: once, few, many, or a class where the clone is expanded.

j_gene: TRBJ1-1; v_gene: TRBV12-3/TRBV12-4; d_gene: .; abundance: many; CDR3nt: TGTGCCAGCAGTAGGGGCCCAGGGAACACTGAAGCTTTCTTT; CDR3aa: CASSRGPGNTEAFF
j_gene: TRBJ1-1; v_gene: TRBV5-1; d_gene: .; abundance: few; CDR3nt: TGCGCCAGCAGCTTGGAGGGACACAGGAACACTGAAGCTTTCTTT; CDR3aa: CASSLEGHRNTEAFF
j_gene: TRBJ2-2; v_gene: TRBV12-3/TRBV12-4; d_gene: TRBD2; abundance: once; CDR3nt: TGTGCCAGCAGCCCCCAGCGGGGCGGGGGGGAGCTGTTTTTT; CDR3aa: CASSPQRGGGELFF
j_gene: TRBJ2-1; v_gene: TRBV6-6; d_gene: .; abundance: .; CDR3nt: TGTGCCAGCAGTTACTCGAACAGACCTTCCAATGAGCAGTTCTTC; CDR3aa: CASSYSNRPSNEQFF
j_gene: TRBJ2-7; v_gene: TRBV20-1; d_gene: .; abundance: .; CDR3nt: TGCAGTGCTGGAGAGGGGATCAGCCAAGGTCCGTACTTC; CDR3aa: CSAGEGISQGPYF
j_gene: TRBJ1-4; v_gene: TRBV6-5; d_gene: TRBD1; abundance: .; CDR3nt: TGTGCCAGCAGTACGGGACAGGCAACTAATGAAAAACTGTTTTTT; CDR3aa: CASSTGQATNEKLFF
j_gene: TRBJ2-5; v_gene: TRBV27; d_gene: .; abundance: .; CDR3nt: TGTGCCAGTACACAGGTTGACCGGGAGACCCAGTACTTC; CDR3aa: CASTQVDRETQYF
j_gene: TRBJ2-5; v_gene: TRBV20-1; d_gene: .; abundance: .; CDR3nt: TGCAGTGCTATCTACAGGGGGGGAGAGACCCAGTACTTC; CDR3aa: CSAIYRGGETQYF
j_gene: TRBJ2-7; v_gene: TRBV28; d_gene: .; abundance: .; CDR3nt: TGTGCCAGCAGTTTAACCTTAAGGGTCGGCTCCTACGAGCAGTACTTC; CDR3aa: CASSLTLRVGSYEQYF
j_gene: TRBJ1-5; v_gene: TRBV7-6; d_gene: .; abundance: many; CDR3nt: TGTGCCAGCAGCTTAGCGCCGGAGCAGCCCCAGCATTTT; CDR3aa: CASSLAPEQPQHF
j_gene: TRBJ2-4; v_gene: TRBV7-3; d_gene: .; abundance: .; CDR3nt: TGTGCCAGCAGCTTATCTCCTGGCATTCAGTACTTC; CDR3aa: CASSLSPGIQYF
j_gene: TRBJ1-1; v_gene: TRBV4-3; d_gene: .; abundance: .; CDR3nt: TGCGCCAGCAGCCAACAGGGATACACTGAAGCTTTCTTT; CDR3aa: CASSQQGYTEAFF
j_gene: TRBJ1-2; v_gene: TRBV12-3/TRBV12-4; d_gene: .; abundance: few; CDR3nt: TGTGCCAGCAGCTCCCGGCCGGGACATGGCTACACCTTC; CDR3aa: CASSSRPGHGYTF
j_gene: TRBJ1-1; v_gene: TRBV20-1; d_gene: .; abundance: .; CDR3nt: TGCAGTGCTAGAGACTGGAGAGGAGTGGACAGATTATCTGAAGCTTTCTTT; CDR3aa: CSARDWRGVDRLSEAFF
j_gene: TRBJ2-7; v_gene: TRBV6-2/TRBV6-3; d_gene: TRBD2; abundance: .; CDR3nt: TGTGCTACAGCGGGACTAAGCTACGAGCAGTACTTC; CDR3aa: CATAGLSYEQYF
j_gene: TRBJ2-5; v_gene: TRBV7-2; d_gene: .; abundance: .; CDR3nt: TGTGCCAGCAGCTTAGTGTCGCAGGGTATGGAGACCCAGTACTTC; CDR3aa: CASSLVSQGMETQYF
j_gene: TRBJ1-1; v_gene: TRBV6-5; d_gene: .; abundance: once; CDR3nt: TGTGCCAGCAGTTACAGGCGGAGACCTAGGGGAAACACTGAAGCTTTCTTT; CDR3aa: CASSYRRRPRGNTEAFF
j_gene: TRBJ2-1; v_gene: TRBV6-1; d_gene: TRBD1; abundance: .; CDR3nt: TGTGCCAGCAGTCTCCGGACAGGGTACAATGAGCAGTTCTTC; CDR3aa: CASSLRTGYNEQFF
j_gene: TRBJ1-1; v_gene: TRBV7-2; d_gene: .; abundance: few; CDR3nt: TGTGCCAGCAGCTTCCTGCCGTGGGTGCGGGGGGCTTTCTTT; CDR3aa: CASSFLPWVRGAFF
j_gene: TRBJ1-2; v_gene: TRBV7-2; d_gene: TRBD1; abundance: few; CDR3nt: TGTGCCAGCAGCTTCCGGGACAGGGGAGACTATGGCTACACCTTC; CDR3aa: CASSFRDRGDYGYTF
j_gene: TRBJ1-2; v_gene: TRBV29-1; d_gene: TRBD1; abundance: .; CDR3nt: TGCAGCGTTCCTAACGTTGGACAGGGGACTAACTATGGCTACACCTTC; CDR3aa: CSVPNVGQGTNYGYTF
j_gene: TRBJ1-5; v_gene: TRBV12-3/TRBV12-4; d_gene: TRBD1; abundance: few; CDR3nt: TGTGCCACCAGGCAGGGGGAGCAGCCCCAGCATTTT; CDR3aa: CATRQGEQPQHF
j_gene: TRBJ1-5; v_gene: TRBV10-3; d_gene: .; abundance: few; CDR3nt: TGTGCCATCAGTGAGGGGCAGATCAATCAGCCCCAGCATTTT; CDR3aa: CAISEGQINQPQHF
j_gene: TRBJ1-1; v_gene: TRBV10-3; d_gene: .; abundance: few; CDR3nt: TGTGCCACCCAGGTCCGAGGGGACACTGAAGCTTTCTTT; CDR3aa: CATQVRGDTEAFF
j_gene: TRBJ1-2; v_gene: TRBV28; d_gene: .; abundance: .; CDR3nt: TGTGCCAGCACCACACATCGGGCCAACTATGGCTACACCTTC; CDR3aa: CASTTHRANYGYTF
j_gene: TRBJ2-3; v_gene: TRBV27; d_gene: .; abundance: once; CDR3nt: TGTGCCAGCAGACTTTTCCCAAGATCGTCAGATACGCAGTATTTT; CDR3aa: CASRLFPRSSDTQYF
j_gene: TRBJ2-2; v_gene: TRBV7-9; d_gene: TRBD1; abundance: .; CDR3nt: TGTGCCAGCAGACCCGACAGGGCTTTCACCGGGGAGCTGTTTTTT; CDR3aa: CASRPDRAFTGELFF
j_gene: TRBJ2-1; v_gene: TRBV5-1; d_gene: .; abundance: .; CDR3nt: TGCGCCAGCAGCTTGGAGGGGTCACGGAATGAGCAGTTCTTC; CDR3aa: CASSLEGSRNEQFF
j_gene: TRBJ2-3; v_gene: TRBV5-1; d_gene: .; abundance: .; CDR3nt: TGCGCCAGCGGACGGGACATCGGAGGTAAAGATACGCAGTATTTT; CDR3aa: CASGRDIGGKDTQYF
j_gene: TRBJ1-5; v_gene: TRBV5-1; d_gene: TRBD1; abundance: .; CDR3nt: TGCGCCAGCAGCTTTTCGACAGGGAAGGACCAGCCCCAGCATTTT; CDR3aa: CASSFSTGKDQPQHF